The entry below describes one T cell receptor beta chain. No antigen is known for it. Data came from immunoSEQ multiplex PCR; TCRdb stores just in-frame clones and leaves some out. Found here are about 24,000 clones, roughly 80% of them singletons; the top ten hold over 10%. Autoimmune disease history or systemic immunosuppression barred patients. The study sampled blood at baseline, cycle 4 day 1, and cycle 7 day 1. This sample is drawn from a study of OX40 agonist ivuxolimab in advanced cancers. Looking at the study overall: Intravenous ivuxolimab at 0.01 to 10 mg/kg was given to patients every 2 weeks.

Whole-study results and caveats: There was clonal expansion of CD4+ and CD8+ blood T cells by week 6 at 0.1 to 3.0 mg/kg.

V lost 5 bases and J lost 2; bases outside the gene matches: 7. Germline V lookup: CDR1 SGHRS, CDR2 YFSETQ. This CDR3 spans 15 amino acids. This clonotype was sampled from an adult with an advanced solid tumor such as melanoma, head and neck, liver or kidney cancer. Sample: CD4+ or CD8+ T cells sorted from blood, taken in a trial of the OX40 agonist ivuxolimab. The chain combines TRBV5-1 with TRBJ2-3, with 8 bases that match TRBD2. CDR3 DNA sequence: TGCGCCAGCAGGGCCGGGACTAGAGACACAGATACGCAGTATTTT. The encoded protein is CASRAGTRDTDTQYF.